The clone carrying this T cell receptor (beta chain) has more than one count but fewer than ten. As yet, its antigen is unknown. Germline V lookup: CDR1 SGHTA, CDR2 FQGNSA. Trimming at V came to 0 bases and at J to 5 bases, leaving 10 bases not matched to a gene. The CDR3 spans 17 residues. The source of the sample is a study of beta chain features in type 1 diabetes. As every portion of the isolated RNA was reverse transcribed, the sequencing read expressed TCRB transcripts. The data were produced by immunoSEQ multiplex PCR, yet TCRdb's version contains in-frame clones alone and is incomplete. The sample has roughly 130,000 clones, about a sixth seen once. Regarding the study as a whole: Shortening of TCRB CDR3s, moderate but significant, appeared in all four CD4+ subsets of Type 1 diabetes patients.

This sequence joins TRBV7-2 and TRBJ2-5; 9 nucleotides line up with TRBD2. This TCR was sampled from a man aged 25 to 40 with type 1 diabetes. Sequenced input: central memory CD4+ T cells from blood. The CDR3 DNA sequence: TGTGCCAGCAGCTTAGCGTCTAGCGGGGCCAGCGGGGAGACCCAGTACTTC. Translation gives CASSLASSGASGETQYF.